This TCR beta chain came from a study of beta chain features in type 1 diabetes. V lost 6 bases to trimming and J lost 8 bases, with 13 bases between them. This CDR3 has 12 amino acids. Looked up from germline, CDR1 is MNHEY and CDR2 is SVGAGI. Whole-study results and caveats: TCRB CDR3s were moderately but significantly shorter in Type 1 diabetes patients in all four CD4+ subsets.

Expressed TCRB transcripts were sequenced, since all the RNA that had been isolated was reverse transcribed. TCRdb's copy holds only in-frame clones and misses some; the assay was immunoSEQ multiplex PCR. The profile shows a few hundred thousand clones, 8% to 10% of them singletons. This clone has more than one count but fewer than ten. No antigen is known for it. This sequence originates from a man under 40 with type 1 diabetes. The chain has TRBV6-5 and TRBJ1-1; D is perhaps TRBD1 (6 bases). Sample: central memory CD4+ T cells from blood. CDR3 region: CASSLTDSEAFF. The CDR3 DNA reads as TGTGCCAGCAGCCTCACGGACAGCGAAGCTTTCTTT.